This note documents a single T cell receptor beta chain sequence. Its antigen remains unknown. The data originate from a study of Graves' ophthalmopathy and Graves' hyperthyroidism. Study-wide context: Untreated patients at initial diagnosis provided peripheral blood. Study-level points and caveats: Detected in blood as well were most expanded thyroid clonotypes with frequency above 0.001.

The sequenced template was RNA, covering the TCR beta CDR3 region. First-round RT-PCR relied on HTBI primers, and a second-round multiplex PCR came next. Via MiXCR, TCRdb re-called the multiplex PCR reads, giving one row per CDR3 protein. The table shows roughly 160,000 distinct CDR3 sequences, with approximately 38% occurring only once. This clonotype was sampled from a woman aged 40 to 55 with Graves' ophthalmopathy. The source material was peripheral blood.

The CDR3 spells CASSYKADYQPQHF. CDR3 coding DNA: TGTGCCAGCAGTTATAAGGCAGACTATCAGCCCCAGCATTTT. This chain uses TRBV27 with TRBJ1-5; no definite D call. Germline values: CDR1 MNHEY, CDR2 SMNVEV (reference sequence). The CDR3 totals 14 residues. V was shortened by 4 bases and J by 5 bases, with 12 bases between the two germline ends.